The clone carrying this TCR beta chain was counted at least ten times. Its antigen is currently unknown. In the source study's methods: A distant-metastasis classifier for papillary thyroid cancer was built using CDR3 differences across clinicopathological groups. TCRdb re-analyzed the PCR reads through MiXCR. These V and J calls are TCRdb output, not the study's own analysis. The data contain about 92,000 clones, under 15% of them singletons. The record originates from a study of metastatic and nonmetastatic thyroid tumors. The overall study: Repertoires from malignant and benign thyroid patients were compared across blood and tumor or nodule tissue. Study-level findings and limits: In blood and tumor, TCR beta diversity was reportedly significantly higher in malignant thyroid tumors than in benign nodules.

Nobody among the patients had been given any treatment before thyroid surgery. Input material: blood. The sequence was obtained from a female donor with papillary thyroid cancer or a benign thyroid nodule (not recorded which). Some clones in this sample may be carry-over from other donors' samples.

The CDR3 DNA follows: TGTGCCAGCAGTGAAGGCGGACGCCGGGCCAATCAGCCCCAGCATTTT. Translation gives CASSEGGRRANQPQHF. The chain combines TRBV2 with TRBJ1-5; D is unclear. From germline, CDR1 is SNHLY and CDR2 FYNNEI. The CDR3 is made up of 16 amino acids. V lost 1 base, J lost 3 bases, and 13 bases lay in between.